Below are 21 T cell receptor beta chains sequenced from a single sample in a study of cytomegalovirus exposure and HLA in healthy donors. The PCR employed 60 Vbeta primers together with 13 Jbeta primers. Clones were sequenced by immunoSEQ multiplex PCR, and TCRdb holds only the in-frame ones, with some missing. The sample lists 65,000 to 85,000 clones; around 79% were seen once. Sequencing used PBMCs. All receptors derive from a middle-aged woman in good health and CMV-seropositive.

This chain uses TRBV29-1 with TRBJ2-1, with 7 bases identical to TRBD2. V was pared by 3 bases and J by 3 bases, with 8 bases of the junction left unmatched. CDR1 and CDR2 (germline): SQVTM, ANQGSEA. This CDR3 has 15 residues. CDR3 in amino acids: CSVEGLADHYNEQFF. CDR3 nucleotides: TGCAGCGTTGAGGGTCTAGCGGACCACTACAATGAGCAGTTCTTC.

The chain links TRBV19 to TRBJ1-2, with a tentative D call TRBD1 (5 bases). CDR3 length: 16 amino acids. CDR1 LNHDA and CDR2 SQIVND come from the germline V gene (reference sequence). Trimming removed 0 bases at V and 0 bases at J, with 11 bases between. The chain's CDR3 is CASSIDSRGTNYGYTF. The CDR3 region has the DNA TGTGCCAGTAGTATAGATTCCCGGGGGACTAACTATGGCTACACCTTC.

This clone came up once. The chain combines TRBV5-1 with TRBJ2-3, with 10 positions matching TRBD2. Germline V gives CDR1 SGHRS, CDR2 YFSETQ. The CDR3 runs to 20 residues. Trimming removed 3 bases from V and 0 bases from J; junction bases left unmatched: 16. CDR3 in DNA: TGCGCCAGCAGCTATCGAGCGGGGGGGGCGCGTCTCACTAGCACAGATACGCAGTATTTT. Translated: CASSYRAGGARLTSTDTQYF.

This clone was counted a single time. The chain links TRBV5-4 to TRBJ2-7, with TRBD2 matching 9 bases. The CDR3 has 15 residues. Looked up from germline, CDR1 is SGHNT and CDR2 is YYREEE (reference sequence). The V gene end was trimmed by 0 bases and the J gene end by 0 bases; junction bases not matched to a gene: 1. The CDR3, as DNA: TGTGCCAGCAGCTTGGGACTAGCGGCCTCCTACGAGCAGTACTTC. Its translation is CASSLGLAASYEQYF.

This chain links TRBV10-3 with TRBJ2-7; TRBD2 matches at 11 bases. V gave up 2 bases and J gave up 4 bases; unmatched junction bases: 10. CDR1 ENHRY and CDR2 SYGVKD come from the germline V gene. The CDR3 runs 17 residues. DNA of the CDR3: TGTGCCATCAGTGAGGGTGTAGCGGGAGGGCCGGGATACGAGCAGTACTTC. It specifies CAISEGVAGGPGYEQYF.

The rearrangement uses TRBV29-1 and TRBJ1-2; 9 bases match TRBD1. Germline V gene data show CDR1 as SQVTM and CDR2 as ANQGSEA. The V and J ends lost 5 bases and 6 bases, in that order; junction bases with no gene match: 7. The CDR3 loop spans 13 amino acids. The CDR3 nucleotides are TGCAGCGTTTACAGGGGGCTCAAGAATGGCTACACCTTC. It encodes CSVYRGLKNGYTF.

J is TRBJ1-1 and V is TRBV14, with TRBD1 matching 9 bases. This CDR3 is built from 14 residues. V trimming: 7 bases; J trimming: 1 base; junction bases outside the gene matches: 4. CDR1 and CDR2 (germline): SGHDN, FVKESK. CDR3 nucleotides: TGTGCCAGCACGGGACAGGGACGGAACACTGAAGCTTTCTTT. Translating it yields CASTGQGRNTEAFF.

Only one count was recorded for this clone. This chain connects TRBV11-2 to TRBJ2-5; tentatively, D is TRBD1 (5 bases). CDR1 is SGHAT and CDR2 is FQNNGV in the germline V gene. The V end was cut by 2 bases, the J end by 4 bases, with 11 bases between. CDR3 length: 14 residues. The CDR3 DNA reads TGTGCCAGCAGCTTACAGGGAATAAGAGAGACCCAGTACTTC. It yields the protein CASSLQGIRETQYF. The full variable domain, rest sourced from reference TRBV11-2 and TRBJ2-5, is EAGVAQSPRYKIIEKRQSVAFWCNPISGHATLYWYQQILGQGPKLLIQFQNNGVVDDSQLPKDRFSAERLKGVDSTLKIQPAKLEDSAVYLCASSLQGIRETQYFGPGTRLLVL.

V is TRBV19 and J is TRBJ1-1; TRBD1 agrees at 10 bases. The CDR3 covers 17 residues. V gave up 3 bases and J gave up 2 bases; unmatched junction bases: 9. In germline, CDR1 is LNHDA, CDR2 SQIVND (reference sequence). In DNA form, the CDR3 reads TGTGCCAGTAGTATCGGAGTGGGACAGGGGCGAAACACTGAAGCTTTCTTT. Encoded protein: CASSIGVGQGRNTEAFF.

This rearrangement joins TRBV5-4 to TRBJ1-2, with D maybe TRBD1 (6 bases). Trimming took off 4 bases at V and 7 bases at J, with 23 bases between the two ends. Looked up from germline, CDR1 is SGHNT and CDR2 is YYREEE (reference sequence). The CDR3 totals 16 residues. This CDR3 reads CASSRSGGAEVLGYTF. The CDR3 coding sequence is TGTGCCAGCAGCCGGTCCGGGGGGGCAGAGGTCCTTGGCTACACCTTC.

The chain recombines TRBV28 with TRBJ2-1; D might be TRBD2 (6 bases). The CDR3 contains 15 residues. Trimming shortened V by 3 bases and J by 7 bases, and 16 bases separated the two germline ends. Germline CDR1 is MDHEN and CDR2 is SYDVKM. The CDR3 DNA follows: TGTGCCAGCAGTTTTAGACTAGTTGCAGCAAATGAGCAGTTCTTC. This encodes CASSFRLVAANEQFF.

The gene calls are TRBV6-5 and TRBJ1-1; no firm D call. The CDR3 spans 14 residues. V was shortened by 0 bases and J by 1 base, with 6 bases between the two germline ends. The germline CDR1 and CDR2 sequences are MNHEY and SVGAGI. The CDR3 sequence: CASSYSVANTEAFF. CDR3 in DNA: TGTGCCAGCAGTTACTCTGTAGCGAACACTGAAGCTTTCTTT.

The table lists this clone with a count of one. The chain employs TRBV7-9 and TRBJ2-3; 9 bases are shared with TRBD2. The CDR3 has 18 amino acids. CDR1 is SEHNR and CDR2 is FQNEAQ in the germline V gene (reference sequence). With 5 bases clipped from V and 2 bases from J, the junction kept 14 bases outside the gene matches. DNA for the CDR3: TGTGCCAGCAGCCCCCTCGCGGGAGGGCCTCGGACCACAGATACGCAGTATTTT. It is translated as CASSPLAGGPRTTDTQYF.

The chain employs TRBV5-1 and TRBJ1-2; 8 nucleotides match TRBD1. Germline CDR1 and CDR2: SGHRS and YFSETQ. The CDR3 is made up of 15 amino acids. V lost 4 bases and J lost 4; bases outside the gene matches: 9. The CDR3 bases are TGCGCCAGCAGCGGCGGACAGGGAACAGGCTATGGCTACACCTTC. Amino acids: CASSGGQGTGYGYTF.

This clone has just a few counts. The rearrangement uses TRBV9 and TRBJ2-2; a possible D gene is TRBD2 (6 bases). CDR3 length: 15 residues. Trimming pared 1 base from V and 2 bases from J, leaving 9 bases between. Germline loops: CDR1 SGDLS, CDR2 YYNGEE. In DNA form, the CDR3 reads TGTGCCAGCAGCGTAATAGCGGATAACACCGGGGAGCTGTTTTTT. Amino acid sequence: CASSVIADNTGELFF.

The genes are TRBV5-1 and TRBJ2-1, with TRBD1 matching 8 bases. In germline, CDR1 is SGHRS, CDR2 YFSETQ. V gave up 4 bases and J gave up 6 bases; unmatched junction bases: 9. There are 15 residues in the CDR3. The CDR3 loop reads CASSTQGESGNEQFF. The CDR3 coding sequence is TGCGCCAGCAGCACACAGGGGGAGTCGGGCAATGAGCAGTTCTTC.

V usage is TRBV7-6 and J usage is TRBJ2-7, with D tentatively TRBD2 (7 bases). CDR1 is SGHVS and CDR2 is FNYEAQ in the germline V gene. CDR3 size: 16 residues. Trimming shortened V by 4 bases and J by 9 bases, and 25 bases separated the two germline ends. Written as DNA, the CDR3 is TGTGCCAGCAGCTCACAGGGTTACGGATTGGGGGAGGGGCAGTACTTC. It translates to CASSSQGYGLGEGQYF.

This sequence joins TRBV5-1 and TRBJ1-1; no clear D. CDR1 is SGHRS and CDR2 is YFSETQ in the germline V gene. V dropped 4 bases and J dropped 0 bases, with 10 bases sitting between them. This CDR3 spans 14 amino acids. The CDR3 is CASSRTTVNTEAFF. As DNA, the CDR3 is TGCGCCAGCAGCCGAACCACGGTGAACACTGAAGCTTTCTTT.

CDR3 nucleotides: TGTGCCAGCAGCTTTCCCGGGACTAGCGGGGTATCAATCTCCTACGAGCAGTACTTC. Protein sequence: CASSFPGTSGVSISYEQYF. The rearrangement links TRBV5-4 to TRBJ2-7, with 13 bases identical to TRBD2. Germline CDR1 is SGHNT and CDR2 is YYREEE (reference sequence). The CDR3 is 19 amino acids. With V trimmed by 2 bases and J by 0 bases, 11 bases remained unmatched.

The J gene is TRBJ2-3, the V gene TRBV5-6, with TRBD2 identical over 7 bases. Trimming took 1 base from V and 0 from J; bases not matched to a gene: 5. Germline assignment: CDR1 SGHDT and CDR2 YYEEEE. CDR3 length: 16 amino acids. The CDR3 DNA follows: TGTGCCAGCAGCTTGTCGACTAGCCTCAGCACAGATACGCAGTATTTT. Its protein product is CASSLSTSLSTDTQYF.

The chain employs TRBV10-3 and TRBJ1-1; 7 nucleotides line up with TRBD1. The CDR3 is made up of 13 amino acids. The trim removed 8 bases at V and 10 bases at J, leaving 13 bases unmatched. CDR1 ENHRY and CDR2 SYGVKD come from the germline V gene. CDR3 loop: CAIDDRANAGAFF. The CDR3 coding sequence is TGTGCCATCGACGACAGGGCCAACGCAGGAGCTTTCTTT.